This TCR beta chain came from a study of cytomegalovirus exposure and HLA in healthy donors. Both 60 Vbeta primers and 13 Jbeta primers went into the PCR. The protocol was immunoSEQ multiplex PCR, while the TCRdb copy is restricted to in-frame clones and leaves out a portion. The table shows 190,000 or so clones, with about 85% occurring only once. The germline CDR1 and CDR2 sequences are SGHRS and YFSETQ. The CDR3 is 15 residues long. Regarding the study as a whole: A prior analysis recorded that most TCR beta V segments were productive about 87% or about 30% of the time. Among TCR sequences, most were rare, though some public TCRs appeared in many donors. Researchers reported in a later analysis that a missense DCLRE1C variant was tied to TCR beta V- and J-gene trimming.

As concerns this clone: Its antigen is unknown. An end of the junction does not agree with germline; a read error may underlie this.

The sequence derives from a male donor in good health and CMV-seropositive. J is TRBJ2-7 and V is TRBV5-1; D is perhaps TRBD2 (6 bases). Specimen: PBMCs. The CDR3 reads CASSLGLMPTYEQYF. CDR3 nucleotide sequence: TGCGCCAGCAGTTTGGGACTCATGCCTACCTACGAGCAGTACTTC.